The 27 T cell receptor beta chains listed next were all sequenced from one sample in a study of blood T cell repertoires in COVID-19. Here immunoSEQ multiplex PCR was the method, and the copy in TCRdb shows in-frame clones only, minus some. In the table there are over 300,000 clones, 90% of which are singletons. Sequencing input: peripheral blood. These receptors were collected from a man younger than 30 with active or convalescent COVID-19.

V usage is TRBV19 and J usage is TRBJ1-1; TRBD1 matches 7 bases. This CDR3 is 16 amino acids long. With V trimmed by 6 bases and J by 0 bases, 10 bases remained unmatched. The germline CDR1 and CDR2 sequences are LNHDA and SQIVND (reference sequence). In DNA, the CDR3 is TGTGCCAGTAGGCCCGAGGGGGCTAGGTTGAACACTGAAGCTTTCTTT. As protein: CASRPEGARLNTEAFF.

The chain combines TRBV28 with TRBJ2-7; 10 positions agree with TRBD1. The V gene's germline CDR1 is MDHEN and CDR2 SYDVKM. Losses at the gene ends were 7 bases for V and 4 bases for J; bases not matched to a gene: 25. The CDR3 runs to 20 residues. The CDR3: CASTKPPGTGVGGLGYEQYF. The CDR3 bases are TGTGCCAGCACCAAACCACCCGGGACAGGGGTTGGGGGGCTAGGGTACGAGCAGTACTTC. Together with reference TRBV28 and TRBJ2-7, the CDR3 gives the full variable domain: DVKVTQSSRYLVKRTGEKVFLECVQDMDHENMFWYRQDPGLGLRLIYFSYDVKMKEKGDIPEGYSVSREKKERFSLILESASTNQTSMYLCASTKPPGTGVGGLGYEQYFGPGTRLTVT.

The J gene is TRBJ1-2, the V gene TRBV19; TRBD1 aligns across 7 bases. The germline V gene encodes CDR1 LNHDA and CDR2 SQIVND (reference sequence). This CDR3 has 17 residues. The J segment lost 2 bases and the V segment lost 1 base, leaving 10 bases of the junction unmatched. The CDR3 region has the DNA TGTGCCAGTAGTATAGCGGGCAGGGGGTTGCTGAACTATGGCTACACCTTC. Amino acid sequence: CASSIAGRGLLNYGYTF.

The chain combines TRBV18 with TRBJ1-6; D perhaps matches TRBD1 (6 bases). Trimming took off 5 bases at V and 8 bases at J, with 16 bases between the two ends. Germline CDR1 reads KGHSH; CDR2 reads LQKENI. This CDR3 is 15 amino acids long. The CDR3 region is CASSSRDTWYSPLHF. CDR3 nucleotide sequence: TGTGCCAGCTCAAGCCGGGACACTTGGTATTCACCCCTCCACTTT.

The V call is TRBV23-1, the J call TRBJ2-5; D possibly corresponds to TRBD1 (5 bases). TRBV23-1 is noted as an ORF with a role that remains uncertain. The CDR3 contains 17 residues. V was shortened by 0 bases and J by 5 bases, with 19 bases between the two germline ends. CDR3 coding DNA: TGCGCCAGCAGTCAATCGGCAGGGTACCCGGATGGGGAGACCCAGTACTTC. Translating gives CASSQSAGYPDGETQYF.

J is TRBJ1-1 and V is TRBV28; the match to TRBD1 covers 7 bases. The CDR3 has 14 residues. The germline CDR1 and CDR2 sequences are MDHEN and SYDVKM. With 4 bases clipped from V and 8 bases from J, the junction kept 10 bases outside the gene matches. The CDR3 nucleotides read TGTGCCAGCAGTTCAGGGGGGACAGAGGTAGAAGCTTTCTTT. It is translated as CASSSGGTEVEAFF.

This clone was counted once. The chain recombines TRBV4-1 with TRBJ2-3; weak D call: TRBD2 (5 bases). The V gene's germline CDR1 is MGHRA and CDR2 YSYEKL. This CDR3 has 14 amino acids. V lost 4 bases, J lost 2 bases, and 10 bases lay in between. The CDR3 region is CASSLRLITDTQYF. CDR3 nucleotide sequence: TGCGCCAGCAGCCTCCGACTAATCACAGATACGCAGTATTTT.

The chain joins TRBV12-5 to TRBJ2-3; 9 positions agree with TRBD1. The CDR3 totals 15 residues. Per the germline V gene, CDR1 is LGHNT and CDR2 is FRNRAP. The junction had 6 bases not matched to a gene; V was cut back by 5 bases and J by 3 bases. CDR3 region: CASGVGTGTTDTQYF. Here the CDR3 DNA reads TGTGCTAGTGGTGTCGGGACAGGGACGACAGATACGCAGTATTTT. Looking up the rest from reference TRBV12-5 and TRBJ2-3 gives the full variable domain: DARVTQTPRHKVTEMGQEVTMRCQPILGHNTVFWYRQTMMQGLELLAYFRNRAPLDDSGMPKDRFSAEMPDATLATLKIQPSEPRDSAVYFCASGVGTGTTDTQYFGPGTRLTVL.

This chain links TRBV15 with TRBJ2-2; D possibly corresponds to TRBD2 (5 bases). In germline, CDR1 is LNHNV, CDR2 YYDKDF (reference sequence). The V end was cut by 4 bases, the J end by 1 base, with 13 bases between. The CDR3 contains 16 residues. This chain's CDR3 is CATSTVSGKNTGELFF. In nucleotides, the CDR3 is TGTGCCACCAGCACCGTGTCGGGGAAGAACACCGGGGAGCTGTTTTTT. Full variable domain (outside the CDR3, taken from reference TRBV15 and TRBJ2-2): DAMVIQNPRYQVTQFGKPVTLSCSQTLNHNVMYWYQQKSSQAPKLLFHYYDKDFNNEADTPDNFQSRRPNTSFCFLDIRSPGLGDTAMYLCATSTVSGKNTGELFFGEGSRLTVL.

This chain links TRBV7-3 with TRBJ2-3; D is unresolved. Germline V lookup: CDR1 SGHTA, CDR2 FQGTGA. The CDR3 totals 16 residues. The germline V and J ends were trimmed by 5 bases and 1 base, with 16 bases remaining between them. DNA for the CDR3: TGTGCCAGCAGCCCCTCTCGAACTCGAGGCACAGATACGCAGTATTTT. Translated: CASSPSRTRGTDTQYF.

The J gene is TRBJ2-3, the V gene TRBV4-3; 14 bases agree with TRBD2. The CDR3 is 18 residues long. CDR1 and CDR2 (germline): LGHNA, YSLEER. After removal of 0 bases from V and 9 bases from J, the junction contained 11 bases not matched to a gene. The CDR3 sequence is CASSQDPMTSGGANTQYF. Here the CDR3 DNA reads TGCGCCAGCAGCCAAGACCCTATGACTAGCGGGGGGGCCAACACGCAGTATTTT.

This sequence joins TRBV19 and TRBJ1-1; tentatively, D is TRBD1 (6 bases). Germline V CDR1 and CDR2: LNHDA, SQIVND (reference sequence). The V and J ends lost 10 bases and 5 bases respectively, with 14 bases between them. This CDR3 is 12 amino acids long. CDR3: CATKSGVTEAFF. Here the CDR3 DNA reads TGTGCCACTAAATCAGGGGTTACTGAAGCTTTCTTT.

The V and J genes are TRBV19 and TRBJ1-4, with TRBD1 matching 8 bases. CDR1 and CDR2 (germline): LNHDA, SQIVND (reference sequence). The CDR3 totals 15 residues. J lost 6 bases, V lost 7 bases, and 10 bases had no gene match. The CDR3 coding sequence is TGTGCCAGTACCGACGACAGGGGTTGGGATGAAAAACTGTTTTTT. Its protein product is CASTDDRGWDEKLFF.

For this clone: Other DNA sequences of this sample code for an identical CDR3. The CDR3 DNA reads TGTGCCAGCAGCCCAGGGACAGGGAATGAAAAACTGTTTTTT. Amino acid sequence: CASSPGTGNEKLFF. The chain has TRBV9 and TRBJ1-4; 9 nucleotides line up with TRBD1. This CDR3 has 14 amino acids. The J segment lost 5 bases and the V segment lost 4 bases, leaving 3 bases of the junction unmatched. CDR1 is SGDLS and CDR2 is YYNGEE in the germline V gene.

This chain connects TRBV7-2 to TRBJ1-2; 8 nucleotides align to TRBD1. From germline, CDR1 is SGHTA and CDR2 FQGNSA. This CDR3 has 15 residues. V was pared by 1 base and J by 7 bases, with 8 bases of the junction left unmatched. The CDR3 reads CASSLGGRQGSGYTF. CDR3 coding DNA: TGTGCCAGCAGCTTAGGGGGCCGACAGGGGTCTGGCTACACCTTC.

A remark on this clone: Compared with germline, one end of the junction differs, possibly owing to a read error. The V and J genes are TRBV6-1 and TRBJ1-2, with 8 bases fitting TRBD1. Germline V gene sequence: CDR1 MNHNS, CDR2 SASEGT. The CDR3 extends over 15 amino acids. The CDR3 DNA reads as TGTGCCAGCAGAGAAGGACAGGGACGATTCCCTGGCTACACCTTC. Residues: CASREGQGRFPGYTF.

V is TRBV12-3 or TRBV12-4 and J is TRBJ1-2, with 9 bases that match TRBD1. With 6 bases clipped from V and 5 bases from J, the junction kept 1 base outside the gene matches. The CDR3 is made up of 12 amino acids. The CDR3 DNA reads TGTGCCAGCAGGGGACAGGGATATGGCTACACCTTC. Its protein is CASRGQGYGYTF.

The V gene is TRBV18, the J gene TRBJ1-6; 9 bases map to TRBD1. J gave up 10 bases and V 2 bases, and 9 bases lay outside the gene matches. The germline gives CDR1 KGHSH, CDR2 LQKENI. The CDR3 consists of 16 residues. The CDR3 region is CASSPVAGTGLSPLHF. CDR3 DNA sequence: TGTGCCAGCTCACCAGTGGCCGGGACAGGGTTATCACCCCTCCACTTT. Complete variable domain (other parts from reference TRBV18 and TRBJ1-6): NAGVMQNPRHLVRRRGQEARLRCSPMKGHSHVYWYRQLPEEGLKFMVYLQKENIIDESGMPKERFSAEFPKEGPSILRIQQVVRGDSAAYFCASSPVAGTGLSPLHFGNGTRLTVT.

The genes are TRBV2 and TRBJ1-4; D is ambiguous. V was trimmed by 7 bases and J by 4 bases, leaving 7 bases between them. The length of the CDR3 is 12 residues. Germline CDR1 and CDR2: SNHLY and FYNNEI. The CDR3 sequence: CASNVGNEKLFF. CDR3 nucleotides: TGTGCCAGCAACGTCGGTAATGAAAAACTGTTTTTT. Filled out from reference TRBV2 and TRBJ1-4, the complete variable domain reads EPEVTQTPSHQVTQMGQEVILRCVPISNHLYFYWYRQILGQKVEFLVSFYNNEISEKSEIFDDQFSVERPDGSNFTLKIRSTKLEDSAMYFCASNVGNEKLFFGSGTQLSVL.

The rearrangement uses TRBV4-1 and TRBJ2-3; D is unresolved. The CDR3 extends over 15 amino acids. Germline CDR1 MGHRA, CDR2 YSYEKL. Trimming took off 1 base at V and 5 bases at J, with 13 bases between the two ends. The CDR3 coding sequence is TGCGCCAGCAGCCAAGCTTTTCGTGGGCGAGATACGCAGTATTTT. It yields the protein CASSQAFRGRDTQYF.

This chain links TRBV30 with TRBJ2-1, with 10 positions matching TRBD2. This CDR3 is 16 amino acids long. Germline trimming cut 1 base from V and 2 bases from J; bases unmatched to any gene: 5. Germline V gives CDR1 GTSNPN, CDR2 SVGIG (reference sequence). The CDR3 region has the DNA TGTGCCTGGAGTGGTGGAGCGGGAGGGCCCTACAATGAGCAGTTCTTC. Translation gives CAWSGGAGGPYNEQFF.

The rearrangement uses TRBV9 and TRBJ2-3, with TRBD2 matching 11 bases. V gave up 0 bases and J gave up 5 bases; unmatched junction bases: 2. The CDR3 extends over 15 amino acids. The germline V gene has CDR1 SGDLS and CDR2 YYNGEE. The DNA of the CDR3 is TGTGCCAGCAGCGTAGCTAGCGGGGGGTTAGATACGCAGTATTTT. Encoded protein: CASSVASGGLDTQYF.

The rearrangement joins TRBV28 to TRBJ1-5; maybe TRBD1 (6 bases). This CDR3 has 13 amino acids. Per the germline V gene, CDR1 is MDHEN and CDR2 is SYDVKM. The V gene lost 8 bases and the J gene lost 5 bases, with 13 bases spanning the gap. The DNA of the CDR3 is TGTGCCAGCCGAGACAGGACTTATCAGCCCCAGCATTTT. It is translated as CASRDRTYQPQHF.

The V gene is TRBV4-2, the J gene TRBJ2-7, with D possibly being TRBD1 (5 bases). CDR1 is LGHNA, CDR2 YNFKEQ, per germline. The CDR3 is 15 amino acids. V was cut by 5 bases and J by 0 bases, with 14 bases left in between. Here the CDR3 DNA reads TGTGCCAGCAGCTTCCAGTGGGGCGGCTCCTACGAGCAGTACTTC. Amino acids: CASSFQWGGSYEQYF.

Points on this clone: This sample includes further DNA sequences coding for the same CDR3. This chain links TRBV28 with TRBJ1-2, with a possible D match to TRBD1 (6 bases). The length of the CDR3 is 12 residues. Trimming shortened V by 8 bases and J by 8 bases, and 15 bases separated the two germline ends. CDR1 and CDR2 from the germline V gene are MDHEN and SYDVKM. The CDR3 protein is CASLGGLGGYTF. In DNA, the CDR3 is TGTGCCAGCCTCGGGGGGCTTGGGGGCTACACCTTC.

V and J are TRBV19 and TRBJ1-2; 7 bases map to TRBD1. The CDR3 runs to 15 residues. The germline CDR1 and CDR2 sequences are LNHDA and SQIVND (reference sequence). Germline trimming cut 5 bases from V and 8 bases from J; bases unmatched to any gene: 14. This CDR3 reads CASSLTGTTLRGYTF. As DNA, the CDR3 is TGTGCCAGTAGTCTGACAGGGACCACCCTCAGGGGCTACACCTTC.

The chain combines TRBV19 with TRBJ1-2; D unclear. This CDR3 comprises 15 residues. Trimming stripped 10 bases from V and 4 bases from J, with 22 bases between. CDR1 is LNHDA and CDR2 is SQIVND in the germline V gene (reference sequence). The CDR3 region has the DNA TGTGCCATTACGAAGTCGACACACTTGGGCTATGGCTACACCTTC. It yields the protein CAITKSTHLGYGYTF.